The 21 T cell receptor beta chains below were found in one sample sequenced in a study of identical twins. Via MiXCR, TCRdb re-called the 5' RACE reads, giving one row per CDR3 protein. The sample lists over 200,000 distinct CDR3 sequences; approximately 5.9% were seen once. This same sample was also part of a study on T cells expressing NK-cell markers.

The sequenced sample was CD8+ T cells sorted from blood. These receptors were collected from a woman in her late teens or twenties in good health.

This clonotype was seen a handful of times. The rearrangement joins TRBV11-2 to TRBJ2-3; TRBD2 agrees at 12 bases. CDR1 SGHAT and CDR2 FQNNGV come from the germline V gene. The trim removed 5 bases at V and 2 bases at J, leaving 11 bases unmatched. CDR3 size: 18 residues. The CDR3 DNA reads TGTGCCAGCAGCCAGGGACTAGCGGGTCCCCTTATCACAGATACGCAGTATTTT. Translated, it gives CASSQGLAGPLITDTQYF. Complete variable domain (other parts from reference TRBV11-2 and TRBJ2-3): EAGVAQSPRYKIIEKRQSVAFWCNPISGHATLYWYQQILGQGPKLLIQFQNNGVVDDSQLPKDRFSAERLKGVDSTLKIQPAKLEDSAVYLCASSQGLAGPLITDTQYFGPGTRLTVL.

J is TRBJ2-1 and V is TRBV29-1; D may be TRBD2 (6 bases). V lost 3 bases to trimming and J lost 6 bases, with 12 bases between them. The CDR3 covers 13 residues. In germline, CDR1 is SQVTM, CDR2 ANQGSEA. The CDR3 DNA sequence: TGCAGCGTTGAGGGGTGGGGGGTCAATGAGCAGTTCTTC. As protein: CSVEGWGVNEQFF.

This clonotype appeared a few times. The chain joins TRBV6-5 to TRBJ1-1; a possible D gene is TRBD1 (5 bases). The CDR3 spans 13 residues. Germline-derived CDR1 and CDR2 are MNHEY and SVGAGI. V dropped 4 bases and J dropped 6 bases, with 12 bases sitting between them. The CDR3 nucleotides read TGTGCCAGCAGTTCGACAGTGGGCGCTGAAGCTTTCTTT. Residues: CASSSTVGAEAFF.

There are a few counts of this clonotype. This chain joins TRBV25-1 and TRBJ1-1, with D unresolved. The CDR3 covers 12 residues. The V end was cut by 8 bases, the J end by 1 base, with 8 bases between. Germline-derived CDR1 and CDR2 are MGHDK and SYGVNS. CDR3: CASGWGNTEAFF. In nucleotides, the CDR3 is TGTGCCAGCGGCTGGGGGAACACTGAAGCTTTCTTT.

This clonotype was seen more than once but under ten times. The rearrangement uses TRBV6-2 or TRBV6-3 and TRBJ2-1; 10 nucleotides align to TRBD2. After removal of 2 bases from V and 12 bases from J, the junction contained 4 bases not matched to a gene. Germline V CDR1 and CDR2: MNHEY, SVGEGT. The CDR3 contains 13 residues. The CDR3 nucleotides read TGTGCCAGCAGTTACAGACTAGCGGGCGCGCAGTTCTTC. Translation: CASSYRLAGAQFF.

This clonotype was counted a few times. The gene calls are TRBV30 and TRBJ1-2; D is ambiguous. This CDR3 region has 13 residues. Trimming stripped 4 bases from V and 2 bases from J, with 11 bases between. Germline CDR1 reads GTSNPN; CDR2 reads SVGIG (reference sequence). CDR3 sequence (DNA): TGTGCCTGGATAAGGGCGTTGAACTATGGCTACACCTTC. Protein: CAWIRALNYGYTF.

This clonotype was detected a few times. The V and J genes are TRBV14 and TRBJ2-4; D remains ambiguous. With 3 bases removed from V and 9 bases from J, the gap between germline ends came to 12 bases. The CDR3 is made up of 13 amino acids. Looked up from germline, CDR1 is SGHDN and CDR2 is FVKESK. The CDR3 DNA reads as TGTGCCAGCAGCCATCCCCTAAATCGCATTCAGTACTTC. Residues: CASSHPLNRIQYF.

This clonotype was found many times. The CDR3 sequence: CASSGRPSNEKLFF. As DNA, the CDR3 is TGTGCCAGCAGCGGGCGGCCCTCGAATGAAAAACTGTTTTTT. The genes are TRBV7-9 and TRBJ1-4, with D unresolved. Germline CDR1 SEHNR, CDR2 FQNEAQ (reference sequence). Between the trimmed V and J ends, which lost 5 bases and 5 bases, there was a span of 12 bases. CDR3 length: 14 amino acids.

The genes are TRBV7-9 and TRBJ2-1; no clear D. Trimming took off 2 bases at V and 0 bases at J, with 5 bases between the two ends. Per germline, CDR1 SEHNR and CDR2 FQNEAQ (reference sequence). The CDR3 loop spans 14 amino acids. This CDR3 is CASSLQGSYNEQFF. DNA for the CDR3: TGTGCCAGCAGCTTACAAGGCTCCTACAATGAGCAGTTCTTC.

The chain joins TRBV6-5 to TRBJ2-1; 11 positions match TRBD2. The germline V gene encodes CDR1 MNHEY and CDR2 SVGAGI. Germline trimming cut 8 bases from V and 9 bases from J; bases unmatched to any gene: 6. This CDR3 is built from 13 residues. The CDR3 bases are TGTGCCAGCGGGCTAGCGGGGGGCGGTGAGCAGTTCTTC. Its protein product is CASGLAGGGEQFF.

This clonotype was seen ten or more times. This rearrangement joins TRBV3-1 to TRBJ2-3; perhaps D is TRBD1 or TRBD2 (6 bases each). With 4 bases removed from V and 3 bases from J, the gap between germline ends came to 8 bases. There are 13 residues in the CDR3. Germline V gene lookup returns CDR1 LGHDT and CDR2 YNNKEL (reference sequence). CDR3 residues: CASSRGATDTQYF. The CDR3, as DNA: TGTGCCAGCAGCCGGGGGGCGACAGATACGCAGTATTTT.

This clonotype turned up a few times. The chain has TRBV11-2 and TRBJ2-3; perhaps TRBD1 as D (5 bases). Germline V CDR1 and CDR2: SGHAT, FQNNGV. The ends were cut back, 5 bases at V and 5 bases at J, with 14 bases in the middle. The CDR3 totals 14 residues. The CDR3 DNA sequence: TGTGCCAGCAGCCTTCACAGACAGCAAGATACGCAGTATTTT. Translation: CASSLHRQQDTQYF.

This sequence joins TRBV7-9 and TRBJ2-7; D is perhaps TRBD1 (7 bases). The CDR3 runs 14 residues. V dropped 5 bases and J dropped 4 bases, with 15 bases sitting between them. Germline CDR1 is SEHNR and CDR2 is FQNEAQ (reference sequence). The CDR3 nucleotides read TGTGCCAGCAGCCCCGCGGGACAGAGATACGAGCAGTACTTC. Protein: CASSPAGQRYEQYF. Complete variable domain (other parts from reference TRBV7-9 and TRBJ2-7): DTGVSQNPRHKITKRGQNVTFRCDPISEHNRLYWYRQTLGQGPEFLTYFQNEAQLEKSRLLSDRFSAERPKGSFSTLEIQRTEQGDSAMYLCASSPAGQRYEQYFGPGTRLTVT.

This clonotype showed up just a few times. The chain carries TRBV23-1 and TRBJ2-1; possibly TRBD2 for D (6 bases). TRBV23-1 is designated an ORF whose function remains uncertain. The CDR3 sequence is 14 residues long. V dropped 5 bases and J dropped 6 bases, with 14 bases sitting between them. CDR3 amino acids: CASSSLDGSNEQFF. For the CDR3, the DNA is TGCGCCAGCAGTTCCCTCGACGGGAGCAATGAGCAGTTCTTC.

A few counts support this clonotype. The chain carries TRBV12-3 or TRBV12-4 and TRBJ2-7; no clear D. With 3 bases removed from V and 4 bases from J, the gap between germline ends came to 7 bases. CDR3 length: 12 residues. CDR3 in amino acids: CASSFSEYEQYF. The CDR3 DNA reads TGTGCCAGCAGTTTCTCAGAATACGAGCAGTACTTC.

This clonotype has ten or more counts. This rearrangement joins TRBV6-5 to TRBJ1-4; D is unresolved. There are 14 residues in the CDR3. Trimming took off 2 bases at V and 1 base at J, with 5 bases between the two ends. Per germline, CDR1 MNHEY and CDR2 SVGAGI. Here the CDR3 reads CASSYGLTNEKLFF. CDR3 DNA: TGTGCCAGCAGTTACGGGCTAACTAATGAAAAACTGTTTTTT.

This chain connects TRBV27 to TRBJ1-2; a weak D match, TRBD1 (5 bases). CDR3 length equals 12 residues. CDR1 is MNHEY and CDR2 is SMNVEV in the germline V gene (reference sequence). V was trimmed by 6 bases and J by 4 bases, leaving 9 bases between them. The CDR3 region has the DNA TGTGCCAGCAGGGGGGGGTCCTATGGCTACACCTTC. Translating it yields CASRGGSYGYTF.

This clonotype was seen repeatedly, ten times or more. The chain is built from TRBV12-3 or TRBV12-4 and TRBJ1-1; unclear D gene. This CDR3 spans 12 amino acids. The V end lost 7 bases, the J end lost 2 bases, and 8 bases lay between the germline ends. For the CDR3, the DNA is TGTGCCAGCATCTTTGCCAACACTGAAGCTTTCTTT. Its translation is CASIFANTEAFF.

This clonotype appeared many times. This chain links TRBV6-4 with TRBJ2-1; D is uncertain. CDR1 and CDR2 from the germline V gene are MRHNA and SNTAGT. This CDR3 comprises 12 residues. Trimming shortened V by 2 bases and J by 4 bases, and 3 bases separated the two germline ends. DNA of the CDR3: TGTGCCAGCAGTGACCGATACAATGAGCAGTTCTTC. It codes for CASSDRYNEQFF.

This sequence joins TRBV24-1 and TRBJ1-2, with D unresolved. Germline CDR1 is KGHDR and CDR2 is SFDVKD. The CDR3 is 14 amino acids. V lost 7 bases and J 2 bases, leaving 13 bases between the germline ends. The chain's CDR3 is CATSPRFLNYGYTF. The DNA for the CDR3 is TGTGCCACCAGCCCCAGATTCTTGAACTATGGCTACACCTTC.

The gene calls are TRBV7-9 and TRBJ1-1; tentative D call: TRBD1 (6 bases). The CDR3 has 11 amino acids. The germline V gene encodes CDR1 SEHNR and CDR2 FQNEAQ (reference sequence). The germline V and J ends were trimmed by 6 bases and 7 bases, with 9 bases remaining between them. The CDR3 region is CASRGGGEAFF. CDR3 nucleotide sequence: TGTGCCAGCAGGGGAGGGGGTGAAGCTTTCTTT.